These 5 T cell receptor beta chains share one sample of origin, sequenced in a study of tissue T cells after allogeneic stem cell transplantation. Assay: immunoSEQ multiplex PCR; the TCRdb copy retains only in-frame clones and omits some. The table includes 5,500 to 8,500 clones, 56% detected once. The sequences come from duodenum tissue, collected at autopsy. These TCRs come from a female donor of 60 years or more with lung cancer.

The CDR3, as DNA: TGCGCCAGCAGCTCCGAGGACACTGAAGCTTTCTTT. Amino acid sequence: CASSSEDTEAFF. The chain has TRBV5-1 and TRBJ1-1; unclear D gene. Germline V gene data show CDR1 as SGHRS and CDR2 as YFSETQ. The CDR3 is 12 amino acids. The V and J ends lost 3 bases and 3 bases respectively, with 6 bases between them.

The gene calls are TRBV7-9 and TRBJ2-5, with D perhaps matching TRBD1 (6 bases). The ends were cut back, 5 bases at V and 2 bases at J, with 27 bases in the middle. There are 19 residues in the CDR3. CDR1 is SEHNR and CDR2 is FQNEAQ in the germline V gene (reference sequence). CDR3 in DNA: TGTGCCAGCAGCCCCCGTCGACCGTCAGGGGTCGTGTCACAAGAGACCCAGTACTTC. It translates to CASSPRRPSGVVSQETQYF.

This clone is medium-sized (0.01 to 0.1%) within its sample. The chain carries TRBV12-3 or TRBV12-4 and TRBJ1-2; 7 bases map to TRBD1. Unmatched junction bases numbered 6, after V lost 5 bases and J lost 6 bases. This CDR3 contains 13 residues. The CDR3 protein is CASSEQTGDGYTF. For the CDR3, the DNA is TGTGCCAGCAGTGAACAAACAGGGGATGGCTACACCTTC.

The chain recombines TRBV6-2 or TRBV6-3 with TRBJ1-6, with a weak D call TRBD1 (6 bases). V was shortened by 4 bases and J by 10 bases, with 14 bases between the two germline ends. Germline CDR1 and CDR2: MNHEY and SVGEGT. The CDR3 is made up of 14 amino acids. CDR3 in DNA: TGTGCCAGCAGTTTACAGGGAGGCGGGTCACCCCTCCACTTT. Protein sequence: CASSLQGGGSPLHF.

The CDR3 spells CASSSRRLPPTQYF. CDR3 nucleotide sequence: TGTGCCAGCAGCTCCAGACGTCTACCCCCGACCCAGTACTTC. The V and J genes are TRBV7-6 and TRBJ2-5, with D unclear. V was pared by 4 bases and J by 7 bases, with 16 bases between. This CDR3 is built from 14 residues. Germline CDR1 reads SGHVS; CDR2 reads FNYEAQ.